Listed below are T cell receptor beta chains from one sample, sequenced in a study of T cell responses to AZD1222 COVID-19 vaccine. Measured with immunoSEQ multiplex PCR; TCRdb has only the in-frame clones, and not every one. This repertoire shows about 100,000 clones, 88% found once; its top ten account for 1.8%. Sequences were derived from peripheral blood, sampled on day 0 of AZD1222 vaccination. The receptors come from an adult in good health. Both conserved end residues are part of each CDR3. Each record gives: D gene, V gene, clone size, J gene, CDR3 protein, CDR3 DNA. The D gene is left open where the match is weak. Clone size is stated in some rows and not others, as once, few, many or a class when expanded.

-	TRBV7-3	-	TRBJ2-1	CASSFSTGYNEQFF	TGTGCCAGCAGCTTTTCCACAGGCTACAATGAGCAGTTCTTC
-	TRBV24-1	-	TRBJ1-5	CATSDSSIASNQPQHF	TGTGCCACCAGTGATTCCAGTATTGCTAGCAATCAGCCCCAGCATTTT
-	TRBV7-9	-	TRBJ2-1	CASMLYNARGKSSYNEQFF	TGTGCCAGCATGTTGTATAACGCTCGGGGTAAGAGCTCCTACAATGAGCAGTTCTTC
-	TRBV5-6	-	TRBJ1-2	CASSLAPEGVGYTF	TGTGCCAGCAGCTTGGCCCCAGAGGGGGTTGGCTACACCTTC
-	TRBV6-5	-	TRBJ1-1	CASSYSSYMNTEAFF	TGTGCCAGCAGTTACTCGTCATACATGAACACTGAAGCTTTCTTT
TRBD2	TRBV7-2	once	TRBJ2-3	CASSLAGIGTSGSVGTDTQYF	TGTGCCAGCAGCTTAGCTGGGATCGGCACTAGCGGGAGCGTAGGAACAGATACGCAGTATTTT
-	TRBV11-3	-	TRBJ1-3	CASSLTGNTIYF	TGTGCCAGCAGCTTAACCGGAAACACCATATATTTT
TRBD1	TRBV29-1	-	TRBJ2-4	CSVQTGTGGFGNIQYF	TGCAGCGTGCAAACAGGGACAGGGGGTTTCGGAAACATTCAGTACTTC
-	TRBV11-2	-	TRBJ2-1	CASSFTDNEQFF	TGTGCCAGCAGCTTTACGGACAATGAGCAGTTCTTC
-	TRBV4-3	-	TRBJ2-2	CASSPDGGPDTGELFF	TGCGCCAGCAGCCCTGACGGAGGGCCCGACACCGGGGAGCTGTTTTTT
TRBD1	TRBV9	-	TRBJ1-2	CASSERTGAYGYTF	TGTGCCAGCAGCGAGAGGACAGGGGCCTATGGCTACACCTTC
-	TRBV5-1	-	TRBJ2-5	CASTQGQGETQYF	TGCGCCAGCACCCAGGGGCAGGGAGAGACCCAGTACTTC
TRBD1	TRBV9	-	TRBJ2-6	CASSGTGSGANVLTF	TGTGCCAGCAGCGGGACAGGTTCTGGGGCCAACGTCCTGACTTTC
TRBD1	TRBV7-9	-	TRBJ1-1	CASSSRTGNTEAFF	TGTGCCAGCAGCTCCAGGACAGGGAACACTGAAGCTTTCTTT
-	TRBV7-2	-	TRBJ2-1	CASSLTSGTLYNEQFF	TGTGCCAGCAGCCTAACTTCCGGGACTCTCTACAATGAGCAGTTCTTC
-	TRBV7-8	-	TRBJ2-4	CASSRDRVDIQYF	TGTGCCAGCAGCCGAGACCGGGTAGACATTCAGTACTTC
TRBD2	TRBV3-1/TRBV3-2	-	TRBJ2-1	CASSQTSGPYNEQFF	TGTGCCAGCAGCCAAACTAGCGGCCCCTACAATGAGCAGTTCTTC
-	TRBV6-5	-	TRBJ1-2	CASSQTVGGRGYTF	TGTGCCAGCAGTCAAACCGTGGGGGGACGGGGCTACACCTTC
-	TRBV6-7	few	TRBJ2-3	CASSYSVQTPINFDTQYF	TGTGCCAGCAGTTACTCGGTGCAAACACCTATCAACTTTGATACGCAGTATTTT
-	TRBV4-2	-	TRBJ1-1	CASSQVSNTEAFF	TGTGCCAGCAGCCAAGTGTCGAACACTGAAGCTTTCTTT
-	TRBV5-1	-	TRBJ2-7	CASRVSARPPSGEQYF	TGCGCCAGCAGAGTCAGTGCGCGTCCCCCGTCGGGAGAGCAGTACTTC
-	TRBV15	-	TRBJ1-1	CATSSGEGGGTEAFF	TGTGCCACCAGCAGTGGGGAGGGGGGAGGCACTGAAGCTTTCTTT
TRBD1	TRBV7-2	-	TRBJ2-7	CASSLDRGGYEQYF	TGTGCCAGCAGCTTGGACAGGGGTGGCTACGAGCAGTACTTC
-	TRBV6-2/TRBV6-3	-	TRBJ1-2	CASSYVLGGGYTF	TGTGCCAGCAGTTACGTCCTAGGCGGTGGCTACACCTTC
TRBD2	TRBV4-2	-	TRBJ2-1	CASSQGGLRSGSPLSYNEQFF	TGTGCCAGCAGCCAAGGGGGTTTACGTAGCGGGAGTCCCCTCTCCTACAATGAGCAGTTCTTC
TRBD1	TRBV28	-	TRBJ2-1	CASRQGINSYNEQFF	TGTGCCAGCAGACAGGGGATCAACTCCTACAATGAGCAGTTCTTC
-	TRBV11-3	once	TRBJ2-1	CASSLRSEREQFF	TGTGCCAGCAGCTTAAGGTCCGAGCGGGAGCAGTTCTTC
TRBD1	TRBV6-5	-	TRBJ1-2	CASSSNLDRGGGYTF	TGTGCCAGCAGTTCGAACCTCGACAGGGGAGGTGGCTACACCTTC
-	TRBV6-2/TRBV6-3	-	TRBJ2-3	CASSGLSGRTQYF	TGTGCCAGCAGTGGGCTTTCGGGTCGGACGCAGTATTTT
-	TRBV19	-	TRBJ1-1	CASSIDQWRSIPQAFF	TGTGCCAGTAGTATAGATCAGTGGAGATCTATCCCACAAGCTTTCTTT